The entry below describes one TCR beta chain. Libraries were prepared by immunoSEQ multiplex PCR; TCRdb keeps only in-frame clonotypes and omits some of them. The table includes around 55,000 clones, roughly 92% detected once. The data derive from a study of T cell changes during pregnancy in multiple sclerosis. This CDR3 region has 14 residues. Germline-derived CDR1 and CDR2 are SGHVS and FNYEAQ. V shed 1 base and J shed 2 bases, with 8 bases lying between them. This TCR derives from a female donor with multiple sclerosis, enrolled in a pregnancy study. Sequencing used CD8+ T cells from peripheral blood mononuclear cells, obtained in the third trimester of pregnancy. The rearrangement uses TRBV7-6 and TRBJ2-5; D perhaps matches TRBD2 (5 bases). CDR3 DNA: TGTGCCAGCAGCTTAGTTCTAGCACAAGAGACCCAGTACTTC. This translates into CASSLVLAQETQYF.